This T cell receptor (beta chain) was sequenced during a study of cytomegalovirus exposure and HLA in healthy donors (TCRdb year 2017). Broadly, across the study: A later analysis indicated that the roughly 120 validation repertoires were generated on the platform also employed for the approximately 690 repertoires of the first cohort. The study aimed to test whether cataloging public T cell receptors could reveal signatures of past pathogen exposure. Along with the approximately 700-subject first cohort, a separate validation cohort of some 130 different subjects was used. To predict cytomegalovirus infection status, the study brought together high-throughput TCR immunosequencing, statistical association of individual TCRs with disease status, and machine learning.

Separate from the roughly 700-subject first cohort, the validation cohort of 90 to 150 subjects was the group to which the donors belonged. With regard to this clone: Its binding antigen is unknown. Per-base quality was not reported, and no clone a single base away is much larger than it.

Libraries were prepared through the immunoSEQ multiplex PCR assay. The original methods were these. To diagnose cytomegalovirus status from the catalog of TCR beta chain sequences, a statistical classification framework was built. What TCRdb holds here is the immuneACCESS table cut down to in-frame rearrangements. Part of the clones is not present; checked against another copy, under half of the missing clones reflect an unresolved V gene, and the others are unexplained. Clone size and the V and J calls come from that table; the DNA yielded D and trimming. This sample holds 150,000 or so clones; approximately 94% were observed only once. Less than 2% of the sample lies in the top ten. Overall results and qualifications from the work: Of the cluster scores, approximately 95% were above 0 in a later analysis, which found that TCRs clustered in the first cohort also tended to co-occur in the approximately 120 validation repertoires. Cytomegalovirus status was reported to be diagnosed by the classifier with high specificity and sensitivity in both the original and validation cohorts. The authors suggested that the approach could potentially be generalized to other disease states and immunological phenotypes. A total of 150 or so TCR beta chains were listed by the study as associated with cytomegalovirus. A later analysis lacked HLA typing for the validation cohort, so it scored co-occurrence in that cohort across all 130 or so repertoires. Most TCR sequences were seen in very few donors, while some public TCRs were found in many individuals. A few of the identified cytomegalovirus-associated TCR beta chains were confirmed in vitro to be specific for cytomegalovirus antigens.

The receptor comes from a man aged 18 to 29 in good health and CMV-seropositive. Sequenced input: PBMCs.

The sequenced DNA: TGTGCCAGCAGCCCCTTACAGGGACGCCAGCCCCAGCATTTT. This gives the protein CASSPLQGRQPQHF. The chain was built from TRBV11-3 and TRBJ1-5; D gene: possibly TRBD1, on 6 matching bases. The CDR3 contains 14 residues, cysteine and phenylalanine counted. Of the read, only the CDR3 DNA is kept; its 42 bases are in frame from base 1. V gives up 5 bases and J gives up 7 bases, and the segment between their germline ends measures 15 bases. The CDR1 and CDR2 encoded by the germline V gene are SGHNT and YENEEA.